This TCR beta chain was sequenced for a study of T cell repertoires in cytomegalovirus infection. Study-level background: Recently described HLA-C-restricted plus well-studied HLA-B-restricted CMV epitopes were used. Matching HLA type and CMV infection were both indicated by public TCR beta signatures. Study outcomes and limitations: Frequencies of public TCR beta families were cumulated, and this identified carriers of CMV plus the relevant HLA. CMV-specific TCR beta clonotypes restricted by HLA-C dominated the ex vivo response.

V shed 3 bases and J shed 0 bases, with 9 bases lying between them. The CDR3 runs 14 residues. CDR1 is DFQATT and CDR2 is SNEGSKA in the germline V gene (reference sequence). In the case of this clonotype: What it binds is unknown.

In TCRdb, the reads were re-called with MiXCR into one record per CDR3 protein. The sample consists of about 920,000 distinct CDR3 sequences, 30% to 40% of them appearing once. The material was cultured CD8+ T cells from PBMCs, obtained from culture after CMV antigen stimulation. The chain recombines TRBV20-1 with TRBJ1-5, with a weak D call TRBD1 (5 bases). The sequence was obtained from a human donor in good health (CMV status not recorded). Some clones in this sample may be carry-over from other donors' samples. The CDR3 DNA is TGCAGTGCTAGGACAGTCTATAGCAATCAGCCCCAGCATTTT. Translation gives CSARTVYSNQPQHF.